This T cell receptor beta chain was recorded in a study of cytomegalovirus exposure and HLA in healthy donors. PCR involved 60 Vbeta and 13 Jbeta primers. TCRdb's copy holds only in-frame clones and misses some; the assay was immunoSEQ multiplex PCR. Among some 89,000 clones, about four fifths were seen once, and the ten largest hold 1.9%. This clone showed up just a few times. CDR3 length: 16 amino acids. Germline values: CDR1 SGHRS, CDR2 YFSETQ. Trimming removed 1 base from V and 5 bases from J; junction bases left unmatched: 8. This clonotype was obtained from a woman aged 25 to 39 in good health and CMV-seronegative. Material for sequencing was PBMCs. The J gene is TRBJ2-5, the V gene TRBV5-1; 10 positions agree with TRBD2. CDR3 region: CASSLRLAGVRETQYF. The DNA of the CDR3 is TGCGCCAGCAGCTTGAGGCTAGCGGGAGTCAGGGAGACCCAGTACTTC.